This is a list of T cell receptor beta chains from one sample in a study of CD8 T cells in ankylosing spondylitis. TCRdb re-derived calls from the 5' RACE reads in MiXCR, one entry per CDR3 protein. The sample shows 200,000 to 250,000 distinct CDR3 sequences, 5.5% to 7.5% of them seen only once. The sequencing input was blood, either unsorted or a sorted T cell fraction (not recorded which). The receptor set was obtained from a male donor with ankylosing spondylitis. CDR3s include the opening cysteine and the closing phenylalanine or tryptophan. The D gene is left open where the match is weak. Some rows mark clone size as missing; the rest say once, few, many or name a class of expanded clone.

j_call clone_size v_call d_call cdr3_aa cdr3_nt
TRBJ2-1 many TRBV6-2/TRBV6-3 TRBD2 CASSYARLADSYNEQFF TGTGCCAGCAGTTACGCAAGACTAGCCGACTCCTACAATGAGCAGTTCTTC
TRBJ1-1 few TRBV23-1 NA CASSRGRPNTEAFF TGCGCCAGCAGTCGAGGCAGACCGAACACTGAAGCTTTCTTT
TRBJ2-5 many TRBV7-4 NA CASSARDSETQYF TGTGCCAGCAGCGCCCGGGACTCAGAGACCCAGTACTTC
TRBJ2-6 many TRBV4-2 NA CASSQDRGSGANVLTF TGTGCCAGCAGCCAAGATCGGGGGAGTGGGGCCAACGTCCTGACTTTC
TRBJ2-2 NA TRBV25-1 TRBD2 CASSALGSSGGRTGELFF TGTGCCAGCAGTGCCTTAGGTTCTAGCGGGGGGCGCACCGGGGAGCTGTTTTTT
TRBJ2-3 NA TRBV27 NA CASSSARGRGTDTQYF TGTGCCAGCAGTAGCGCTCGCGGCAGGGGCACAGATACGCAGTATTTT
TRBJ1-2 many TRBV4-2 TRBD1 CASSQEQGASNYGYTF TGTGCCAGCAGCCAAGAACAGGGGGCCTCTAACTATGGCTACACCTTC
TRBJ1-2 many TRBV20-1 NA CSWREGLGYTF TGCAGTTGGCGAGAGGGTTTAGGCTACACCTTC
TRBJ2-2 many TRBV10-3 TRBD1 CAISDRGRTGELFF TGTGCCATCAGTGACAGGGGGCGTACCGGGGAGCTGTTTTTT
TRBJ2-4 many TRBV28 TRBD1 CASSPGQGTHIQYF TGTGCCAGCAGTCCGGGACAGGGGACGCACATTCAGTACTTC
TRBJ2-7 few TRBV6-5 NA CASSYSIGGSEQYF TGTGCCAGCAGTTACTCGATCGGCGGTAGCGAGCAGTACTTC